This TCR beta chain was observed in a study of T cell repertoires in cytomegalovirus infection. Study at large: Public TCR beta signatures marked donors with CMV infection and the matching HLA.

This clonotype was seen ten or more times. Antigen specificity is unknown. Study conclusions and caveats: HLA-C-restricted CMV clonotypes gave the most frequent clonotype in two of eight donors. Identification of carriers of CMV plus the relevant HLA was achieved through cumulative public TCR beta family frequency.

TCRdb passed the reads through MiXCR, listing each CDR3 protein once. The data hold a few hundred thousand distinct CDR3 sequences, with 15% to 20% observed a single time. This CDR3 comprises 13 residues. Trimming took 3 bases from V and 7 from J, leaving 7 bases between them. J is TRBJ1-6 and V is TRBV12-3 or TRBV12-4; D call uncertain. What was sequenced was CD8+ T cells from PBMCs. The sequence derives from a human donor in good health (CMV status not recorded). Some clones in this sample may be carry-over from other donors' samples. DNA of the CDR3: TGTGCCAGCAGTTTGGACCTGAATTCACCCCTCCACTTT. Protein sequence: CASSLDLNSPLHF.